A selection of T cell receptor beta chains follows, all from one sample in a study of blood T cell repertoires in COVID-19. Method: immunoSEQ multiplex PCR; TCRdb's copy keeps in-frame clones and lacks some. Altogether around 70,000 clones are present, 70% to 75% being singletons, with the ten largest covering more than 20%. The specimen sequenced was peripheral blood. The receptors stem from a man aged 70-80 years with acute or convalescent COVID-19. Both conserved end residues are part of each CDR3. The D gene is left open where the match is weak. Size is omitted from some rows. Given values are once, few, many or a class for expanded clones.

V,J,size,D,CDR3,DNA
TRBV7-9,TRBJ1-3,NA,NA,CASSLGDAYTIYF,TGTGCCAGCAGCTTAGGAGATGCCTACACCATATATTTT
TRBV5-1,TRBJ2-7,NA,NA,CASSLDDSHEQYF,TGCGCCAGCAGCTTGGATGACAGCCACGAGCAGTACTTC
TRBV9,TRBJ2-1,NA,TRBD1,CASSAPTGSSYNEQFF,TGTGCCAGCAGCGCACCGACAGGGAGCTCCTACAATGAGCAGTTCTTC
TRBV5-4,TRBJ1-2,NA,TRBD1,CASSRTPTGVGYGYTF,TGTGCCAGCAGCCGTACACCGACAGGGGTTGGGTATGGCTACACCTTC
TRBV21-1,TRBJ1-4,few,NA,CASSSPGTRTPEKLFF,TGTGCCAGCAGCAGCCCCGGGACACGGACCCCGGAAAAACTGTTTTTT
TRBV11-1,TRBJ2-3,NA,TRBD2,CASSSSGSGEDTQYF,TGTGCCAGCAGCTCTAGCGGGAGCGGGGAAGATACGCAGTATTTT
TRBV18,TRBJ2-2,few,NA,CASSPPQGPNTGELFF,TGTGCCAGCTCACCACCGCAGGGTCCGAACACCGGGGAGCTGTTTTTT
TRBV7-9,TRBJ2-4,NA,TRBD1,CASSSGTGGNIQYF,TGTGCCAGCAGCTCGGGGACAGGGGGGAACATTCAGTACTTC
TRBV28,TRBJ2-1,NA,NA,CATENPGGGNEQFF,TGTGCCACAGAAAATCCCGGTGGGGGGAATGAGCAGTTCTTC
TRBV19,TRBJ1-2,NA,NA,CASTSTVSMFYGYTF,TGTGCCAGTACTTCGACAGTTAGCATGTTCTATGGCTACACCTTC
TRBV5-6,TRBJ2-3,NA,TRBD2,CASSAGTSGSADTQYF,TGTGCCAGCAGCGCCGGGACTAGCGGGAGTGCAGATACGCAGTATTTT
TRBV18,TRBJ2-3,NA,NA,CASSPPDSLNTDTQYF,TGTGCCAGCTCACCCCCCGACAGCCTAAACACAGATACGCAGTATTTT
TRBV27,TRBJ1-5,NA,TRBD1,CASSSTNRGPPKPQHF,TGTGCCAGCAGTTCTACAAACAGGGGCCCGCCCAAGCCCCAGCATTTT
TRBV7-2,TRBJ2-5,few,NA,CASTLAGNSQTQYF,TGTGCCAGCACCCTAGCTGGAAACAGTCAGACCCAGTACTTC
TRBV6-1,TRBJ1-5,NA,NA,CASQTGLVQPQHF,TGTGCCAGCCAGACAGGTCTTGTACAGCCCCAGCATTTT
TRBV7-9,TRBJ2-7,once,NA,CASSFGQPSYEQYF,TGTGCCAGCAGTTTCGGACAGCCATCCTACGAGCAGTACTTC
TRBV7-3,TRBJ1-2,NA,TRBD1,CASSLPPGQIYGYTF,TGTGCCAGCAGCTTACCTCCGGGACAGATCTATGGCTACACCTTC
TRBV9,TRBJ2-1,NA,TRBD2,CASSPSLWGLAGGAYNEQFF,TGTGCCAGCAGCCCCTCCCTTTGGGGACTAGCGGGAGGGGCTTACAATGAGCAGTTCTTC
TRBV6-5,TRBJ2-7,NA,TRBD2,CASRLAGGPYYEQYF,TGTGCCAGCAGGCTAGCGGGAGGGCCGTATTACGAGCAGTACTTC
TRBV28,TRBJ2-3,NA,NA,CASSPGGTTDTQYF,TGTGCCAGCAGTCCCGGCGGAACCACAGATACGCAGTATTTT
TRBV21-1,TRBJ2-1,few,NA,CARLQRNSRYNEQFF,TGTGCCCGACTCCAGCGGAACTCCCGGTACAATGAGCAGTTCTTC
TRBV18,TRBJ2-1,NA,TRBD2,CASSPPGGRALIEQFF,TGTGCCAGCTCACCACCGGGCGGGAGGGCCTTGATAGAGCAGTTCTTC
TRBV20-1,TRBJ1-2,few,TRBD1,CSASQSGGGYTF,TGCAGTGCTAGTCAGTCAGGGGGCGGCTACACCTTC
TRBV7-8,TRBJ2-5,NA,TRBD1,CASSSPLDRELETQYF,TGTGCCAGCAGCTCACCTCTGGACAGGGAGTTGGAGACCCAGTACTTC